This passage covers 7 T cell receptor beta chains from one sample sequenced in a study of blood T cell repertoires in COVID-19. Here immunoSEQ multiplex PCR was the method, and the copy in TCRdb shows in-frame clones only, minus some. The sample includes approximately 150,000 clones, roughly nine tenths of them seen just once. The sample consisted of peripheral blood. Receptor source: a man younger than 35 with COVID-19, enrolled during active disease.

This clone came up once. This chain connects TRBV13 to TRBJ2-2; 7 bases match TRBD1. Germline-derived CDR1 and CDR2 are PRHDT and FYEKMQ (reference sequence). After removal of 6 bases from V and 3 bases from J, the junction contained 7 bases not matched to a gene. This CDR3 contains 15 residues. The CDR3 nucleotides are TGTGCCAGCAGACCCGGGACAGTCGACACCGGGGAGCTGTTTTTT. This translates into CASRPGTVDTGELFF.

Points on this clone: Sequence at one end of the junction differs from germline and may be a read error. CDR3 DNA sequence: TGTGCCAGCAGTGTTATGCACCCTAATGAAAAACTGCTTTTT. It translates to CASSVMHPNEKLLF. The chain combines TRBV2 with TRBJ1-4, with D unclear. CDR3 length equals 14 residues. Germline-derived CDR1 and CDR2 are SNHLY and FYNNEI.

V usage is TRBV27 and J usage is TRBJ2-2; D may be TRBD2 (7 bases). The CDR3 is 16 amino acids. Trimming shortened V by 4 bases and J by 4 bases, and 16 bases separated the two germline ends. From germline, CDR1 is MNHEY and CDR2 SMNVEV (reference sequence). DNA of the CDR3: TGTGCCAGCAGTTGGGGGGGCCGCCACACCACCGGGGAGCTGTTTTTT. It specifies CASSWGGRHTTGELFF.

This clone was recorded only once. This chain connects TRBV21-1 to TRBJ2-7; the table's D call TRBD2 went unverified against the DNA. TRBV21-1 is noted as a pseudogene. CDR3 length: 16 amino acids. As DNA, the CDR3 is TGTGCCAGCAGCAAAAAGCGGGGTGGGAGTTCCTACGAGCAGTACTTC. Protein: CASSKKRGGSSYEQYF.

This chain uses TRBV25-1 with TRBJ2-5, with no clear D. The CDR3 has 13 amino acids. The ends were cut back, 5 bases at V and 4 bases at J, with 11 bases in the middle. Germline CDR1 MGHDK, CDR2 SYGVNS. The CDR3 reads CASSPTASETQYF. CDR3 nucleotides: TGTGCCAGCAGTCCCACAGCCTCAGAGACCCAGTACTTC. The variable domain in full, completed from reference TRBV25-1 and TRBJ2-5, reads EADIYQTPRYLVIGTGKKITLECSQTMGHDKMYWYQQDPGMELHLIHYSYGVNSTEKGDLSSESTVSRIRTEHFPLTLESARPSHTSQYLCASSPTASETQYFGPGTRLLVL.

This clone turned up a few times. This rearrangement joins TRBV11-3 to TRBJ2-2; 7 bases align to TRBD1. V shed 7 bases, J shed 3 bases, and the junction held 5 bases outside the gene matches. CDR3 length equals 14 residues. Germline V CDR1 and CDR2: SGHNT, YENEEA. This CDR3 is CASNRGEDTGELFF. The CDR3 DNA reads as TGTGCCAGCAACAGGGGTGAGGACACCGGGGAGCTGTTTTTT.

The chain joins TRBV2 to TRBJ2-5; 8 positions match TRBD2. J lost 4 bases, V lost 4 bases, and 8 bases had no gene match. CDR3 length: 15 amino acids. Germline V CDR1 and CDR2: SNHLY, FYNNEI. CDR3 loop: CASSALGLEGETQYF. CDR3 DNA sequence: TGTGCCAGCAGTGCGCTGGGACTAGAAGGAGAGACCCAGTACTTC. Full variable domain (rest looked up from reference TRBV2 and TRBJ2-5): EPEVTQTPSHQVTQMGQEVILRCVPISNHLYFYWYRQILGQKVEFLVSFYNNEISEKSEIFDDQFSVERPDGSNFTLKIRSTKLEDSAMYFCASSALGLEGETQYFGPGTRLLVL.